This TCR beta chain is from a study of blood T cells in healthy people across ages. The use of a sample-barcoded 5' primer and a J-beta primer mix characterized a second PCR of roughly 6 to 11 cycles. Every sample produced at least 2.5 million CDR3-containing paired-end reads. TCRdb used MiXCR to reprocess the 5' RACE reads, holding one entry per CDR3 protein. The repertoire holds over a million distinct CDR3 sequences, approximately 25% seen once, with 0.65% to 0.75% in the top ten. RNA extraction gave at least 5.5 micrograms of total RNA per sample. The germline CDR1 and CDR2 sequences are LGHDT and YNNKEL (reference sequence). Trimming cost V 5 bases and J 0 bases, with 14 bases left between them. The CDR3 consists of 16 residues. This same sample was also taken into another study, of T cells of mothers and their children. Turning to that study: The second PCR used the M1S primer, and this primer added sample barcodes and 2-4 random nucleotides.

Sequenced material: blood. The clonotype originates from a girl aged 2-10 years in good health. The rearrangement uses TRBV3-1 and TRBJ2-1; unclear D gene. Written as DNA, the CDR3 is TGTGCCAGCAGCGTTATGACCCCTTACTCCTACAATGAGCAGTTCTTC. It codes for CASSVMTPYSYNEQFF.